This T cell receptor beta chain was documented in a study of Ad26.COV2.S vaccination and SARS-CoV-2 variants. Overall study findings and caveats: Breadth, reportedly substantial, characterized the spike-specific CD8+ and CD4+ T cell responses after vaccination. The analyses of TCR breadth and depth may have understated the size of total T cell responses. Among vaccine recipients, spike-specific TCR breadth exceeded that of placebo recipients. Comparability of non-spike TCR breadth was observed across vaccine and placebo recipients.

Generated by immunoSEQ multiplex PCR, the TCRdb table keeps only in-frame clones and is missing some. The sample has 150,000 to 200,000 clones; around 85% are singletons. Comment on this clone: Its antigen remains unidentified.

Germline CDR1 MNHEY, CDR2 SMNVEV (reference sequence). Losses at the gene ends were 5 bases for V and 4 bases for J; bases not matched to a gene: 6. The CDR3 contains 15 residues. This receptor was taken from a human donor who had recovered from COVID-19. The chain carries TRBV27 and TRBJ2-3; 10 bases fit TRBD2. Sequencing used peripheral blood, obtained after recovery from COVID-19. In nucleotides, the CDR3 is TGTGCCAGCAGTAAAGGACTAGCGGTCGCAGATACGCAGTATTTT. It translates to CASSKGLAVADTQYF.